These 8 T cell receptor beta chains share one sample of origin, sequenced in a study of cytomegalovirus exposure and HLA in healthy donors. Primers: 60 Vbeta forward and 13 Jbeta reverse. TCRdb keeps only in-frame clones here, not all; method: immunoSEQ multiplex PCR. The sample has 75,000 to 100,000 clones; under 85% are singletons. Sample: PBMCs. The receptors derive from a man between 18 and 29 years old in good health and CMV-seropositive.

This clone was observed once. The chain recombines TRBV30 with TRBJ2-3; a possible D gene is TRBD2 (5 bases). The CDR3 extends over 16 amino acids. The ends were cut back, 0 bases at V and 0 bases at J, with 13 bases in the middle. Germline-derived CDR1 and CDR2 are GTSNPN and SVGIG (reference sequence). CDR3 residues: CAWSVRQRTSTDTQYF. The CDR3 DNA sequence: TGTGCCTGGAGTGTACGCCAGAGGACTAGCACAGATACGCAGTATTTT.

The chain recombines TRBV10-3 with TRBJ1-6; 9 positions match TRBD1. In germline, CDR1 is ENHRY, CDR2 SYGVKD. The CDR3 sequence is 15 residues long. V dropped 2 bases and J dropped 5; count of bases not matched to a gene: 1. The CDR3 spells CAISEGTGNNSPLHF. In nucleotides, the CDR3 is TGTGCCATCAGTGAGGGGACAGGGAATAATTCACCCCTCCACTTT.

The J gene is TRBJ2-3, the V gene TRBV5-1; a possible D gene is TRBD2 (7 bases). CDR1 SGHRS and CDR2 YFSETQ come from the germline V gene. The CDR3 contains 16 residues. V lost 0 bases and J 0 bases, leaving 11 bases between the germline ends. The CDR3 loop is CASSLVGGASTDTQYF. The CDR3 DNA reads as TGCGCCAGCAGCTTGGTGGGGGGGGCGAGCACAGATACGCAGTATTTT.

The rearrangement joins TRBV5-1 to TRBJ2-5; D is perhaps TRBD2 (6 bases). Germline CDR1 and CDR2: SGHRS and YFSETQ. The CDR3 has 14 amino acids. Trimming took 4 bases from V and 7 from J, leaving 17 bases between them. The CDR3 reads CASSNIGRSGTQYF. The CDR3 DNA reads TGCGCCAGCAGCAACATAGGGAGGTCAGGGACCCAGTACTTC.

There are a few counts of this clone. The rearrangement joins TRBV4-2 to TRBJ2-6; the D is unclear. V was pared by 0 bases and J by 0 bases, with 18 bases between. CDR3 length equals 20 residues. Per the germline V gene, CDR1 is LGHNA and CDR2 is YNFKEQ. CDR3 residues: CASSQEVGGDPSSGANVLTF. DNA of the CDR3: TGTGCCAGCAGCCAAGAGGTAGGCGGCGACCCTTCCTCTGGGGCCAACGTCCTGACTTTC.

The rearrangement links TRBV2 to TRBJ2-3; 9 bases align to TRBD2. V was pared by 4 bases and J by 4 bases, with 6 bases of the junction left unmatched. CDR1 SNHLY and CDR2 FYNNEI come from the germline V gene. There are 15 residues in the CDR3. This chain's CDR3 is CASSVWRGGADTQYF. The CDR3 bases are TGTGCCAGCAGTGTTTGGCGGGGGGGTGCAGATACGCAGTATTTT.

The J gene is TRBJ2-7, the V gene TRBV5-1, with D perhaps TRBD1 (6 bases). In germline, CDR1 is SGHRS, CDR2 YFSETQ. Deletions cut 4 bases from V and 1 base from J, with 15 bases between. The CDR3 loop spans 15 amino acids. The CDR3 DNA follows: TGCGCCAGCAGCCGGGCCCAGGGGATATCCTACGAGCAGTACTTC. It translates to CASSRAQGISYEQYF.

This clone has only one observation. The chain joins TRBV9 to TRBJ2-3; 9 nucleotides line up with TRBD2. With 2 bases clipped from V and 2 bases from J, the junction kept 3 bases outside the gene matches. Germline-derived CDR1 and CDR2 are SGDLS and YYNGEE. The CDR3 is 15 amino acids. CDR3 amino acids: CASSVASGDTDTQYF. The CDR3 nucleotides are TGTGCCAGCAGCGTCGCTAGCGGGGACACAGATACGCAGTATTTT.